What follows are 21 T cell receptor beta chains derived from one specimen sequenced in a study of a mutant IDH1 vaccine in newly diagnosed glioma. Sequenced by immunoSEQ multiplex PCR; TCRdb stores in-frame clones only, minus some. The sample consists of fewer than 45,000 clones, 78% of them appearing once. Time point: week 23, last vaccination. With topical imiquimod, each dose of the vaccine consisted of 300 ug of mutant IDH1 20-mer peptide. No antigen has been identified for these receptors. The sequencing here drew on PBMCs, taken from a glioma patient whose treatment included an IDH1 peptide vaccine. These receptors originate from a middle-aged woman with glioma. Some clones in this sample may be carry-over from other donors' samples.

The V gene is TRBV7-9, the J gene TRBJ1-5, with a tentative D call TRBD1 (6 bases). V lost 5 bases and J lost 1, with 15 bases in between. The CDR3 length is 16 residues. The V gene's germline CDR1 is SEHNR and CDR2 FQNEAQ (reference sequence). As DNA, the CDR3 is TGTGCCAGCAGCCCGCTCGGGGGGCGGAGCAATCAGCCCCAGCATTTT. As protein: CASSPLGGRSNQPQHF.

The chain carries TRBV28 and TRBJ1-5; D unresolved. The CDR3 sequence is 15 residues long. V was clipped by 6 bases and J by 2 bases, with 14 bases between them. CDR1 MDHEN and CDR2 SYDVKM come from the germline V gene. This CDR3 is CASSPLVTGNQPQHF. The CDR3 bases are TGTGCCAGCAGCCCGTTAGTAACGGGCAATCAGCCCCAGCATTTT.

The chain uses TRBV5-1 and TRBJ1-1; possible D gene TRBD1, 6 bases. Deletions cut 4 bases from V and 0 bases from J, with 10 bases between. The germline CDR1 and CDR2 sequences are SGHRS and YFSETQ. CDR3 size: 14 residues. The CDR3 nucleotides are TGCGCCAGCAGCGCAGGGGCCTTGAACACTGAAGCTTTCTTT. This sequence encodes CASSAGALNTEAFF.

The CDR3 spells CASSLVGRPYEQYF. The CDR3 DNA reads TGCGCCAGCAGCTTGGTAGGTAGACCCTACGAGCAGTACTTC. The rearrangement uses TRBV5-1 and TRBJ2-7, with no clear D. The CDR3 totals 14 residues. V was trimmed by 0 bases and J by 2 bases, leaving 9 bases between them. Germline lookup yields CDR1 SGHRS and CDR2 YFSETQ.

Here the CDR3 reads CASSLERIIGYTF. The CDR3 DNA reads as TGTGCCAGCAGCTTGGAAAGGATAATTGGCTACACCTTC. The chain recombines TRBV11-2 with TRBJ1-2; D remains ambiguous. From germline, CDR1 is SGHAT and CDR2 FQNNGV. Trimming shortened V by 3 bases and J by 7 bases, and 12 bases separated the two germline ends. CDR3 size: 13 residues.

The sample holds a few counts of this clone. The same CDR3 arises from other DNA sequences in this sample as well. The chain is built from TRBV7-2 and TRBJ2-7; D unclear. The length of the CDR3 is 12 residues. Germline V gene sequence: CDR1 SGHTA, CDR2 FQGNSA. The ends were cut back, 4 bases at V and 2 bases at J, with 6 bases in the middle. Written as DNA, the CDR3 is TGTGCCAGCAGCTCCCGGGCCTACGAGCAGTACTTC. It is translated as CASSSRAYEQYF.

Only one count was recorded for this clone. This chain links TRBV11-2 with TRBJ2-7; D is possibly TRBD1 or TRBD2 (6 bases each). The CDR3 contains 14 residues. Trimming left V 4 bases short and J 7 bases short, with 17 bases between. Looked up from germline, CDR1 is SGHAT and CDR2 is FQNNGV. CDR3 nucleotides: TGTGCCAGCAGCTCTCCTACAGGGAGGAGGGAGCAGTACTTC. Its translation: CASSSPTGRREQYF. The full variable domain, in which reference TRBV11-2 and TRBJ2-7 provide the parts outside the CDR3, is EAGVAQSPRYKIIEKRQSVAFWCNPISGHATLYWYQQILGQGPKLLIQFQNNGVVDDSQLPKDRFSAERLKGVDSTLKIQPAKLEDSAVYLCASSSPTGRREQYFGPGTRLTVT.

The CDR3 nucleotides read TGTGCCACCATGCCTGATGGCAGGGTATCCATCTACGAGCAGTACTTC. Translating gives CATMPDGRVSIYEQYF. The J gene is TRBJ2-7, the V gene TRBV19; tentative D call: TRBD1 (5 bases). The V and J ends lost 10 bases and 3 bases respectively, with 25 bases between them. Germline V gene lookup returns CDR1 LNHDA and CDR2 SQIVND (reference sequence). This CDR3 spans 16 amino acids.

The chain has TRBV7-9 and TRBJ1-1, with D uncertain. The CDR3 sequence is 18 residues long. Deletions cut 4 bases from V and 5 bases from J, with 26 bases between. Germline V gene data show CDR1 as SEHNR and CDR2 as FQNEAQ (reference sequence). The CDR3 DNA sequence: TGTGCCAGCAGCTCGGAACTTGAGAGGGCAGGCATGGGAACTGAAGCTTTCTTT. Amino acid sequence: CASSSELERAGMGTEAFF.

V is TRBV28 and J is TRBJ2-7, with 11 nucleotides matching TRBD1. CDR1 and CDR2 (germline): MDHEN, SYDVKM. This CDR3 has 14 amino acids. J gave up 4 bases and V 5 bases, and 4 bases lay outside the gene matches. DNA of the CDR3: TGTGCCAGCAGTCGGACAGGGGGCGGGTACGAGCAGTACTTC. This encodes CASSRTGGGYEQYF.

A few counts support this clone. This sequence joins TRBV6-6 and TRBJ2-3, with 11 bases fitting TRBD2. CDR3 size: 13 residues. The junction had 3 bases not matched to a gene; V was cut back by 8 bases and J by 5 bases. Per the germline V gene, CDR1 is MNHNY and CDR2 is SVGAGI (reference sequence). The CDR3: CASSTSGRDTQYF. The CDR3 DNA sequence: TGTGCCAGCTCCACTAGCGGGAGAGATACGCAGTATTTT.

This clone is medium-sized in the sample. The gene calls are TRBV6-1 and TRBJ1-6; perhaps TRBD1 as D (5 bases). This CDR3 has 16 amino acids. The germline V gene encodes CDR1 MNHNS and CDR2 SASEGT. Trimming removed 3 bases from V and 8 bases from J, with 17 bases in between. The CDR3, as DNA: TGTGCCAGCAGTGATAGCCTCTACCGGGACGATTCACCCCTCCACTTT. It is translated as CASSDSLYRDDSPLHF.

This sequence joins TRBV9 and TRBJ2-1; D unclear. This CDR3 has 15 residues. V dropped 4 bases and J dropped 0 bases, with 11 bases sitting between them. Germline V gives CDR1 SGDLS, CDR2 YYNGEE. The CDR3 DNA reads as TGTGCCAGCAGCCCTGAAGGGTCCTCCTACAATGAGCAGTTCTTC. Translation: CASSPEGSSYNEQFF.

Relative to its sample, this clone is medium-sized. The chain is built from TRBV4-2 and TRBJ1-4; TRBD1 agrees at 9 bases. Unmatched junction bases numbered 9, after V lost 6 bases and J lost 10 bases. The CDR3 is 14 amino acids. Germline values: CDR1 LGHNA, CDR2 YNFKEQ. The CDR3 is CASRHRDRVAKLFF. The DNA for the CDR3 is TGTGCCAGCAGACACCGGGACAGGGTGGCAAAACTGTTTTTT.

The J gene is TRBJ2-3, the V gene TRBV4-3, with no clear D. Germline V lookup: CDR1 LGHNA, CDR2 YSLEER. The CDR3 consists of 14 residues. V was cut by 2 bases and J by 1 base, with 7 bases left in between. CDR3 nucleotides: TGCGCCAGCAGCCAACGGGTGGGCACAGATACGCAGTATTTT. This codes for CASSQRVGTDTQYF.

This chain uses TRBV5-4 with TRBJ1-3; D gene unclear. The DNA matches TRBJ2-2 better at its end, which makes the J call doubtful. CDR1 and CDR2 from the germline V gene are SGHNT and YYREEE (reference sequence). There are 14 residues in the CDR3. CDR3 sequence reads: CASSPETNTGELFF. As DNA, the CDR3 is TGTGCCAGCAGCCCGGAGACCAACACCGGGGAGCTGTTTTTT.

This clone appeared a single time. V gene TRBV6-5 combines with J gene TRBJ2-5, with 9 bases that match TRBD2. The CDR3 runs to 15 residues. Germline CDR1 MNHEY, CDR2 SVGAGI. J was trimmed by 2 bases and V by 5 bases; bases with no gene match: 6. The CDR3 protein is CASSPGLALQETQYF. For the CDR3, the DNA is TGTGCCAGCAGTCCGGGACTAGCACTACAAGAGACCCAGTACTTC.

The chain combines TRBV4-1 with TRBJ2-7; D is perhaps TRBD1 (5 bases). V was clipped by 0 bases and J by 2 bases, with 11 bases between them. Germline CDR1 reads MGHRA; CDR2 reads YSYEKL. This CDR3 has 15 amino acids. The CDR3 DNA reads TGCGCCAGCAGCCAAGAGGCGGCAGGGACCTACGAGCAGTACTTC. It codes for CASSQEAAGTYEQYF.

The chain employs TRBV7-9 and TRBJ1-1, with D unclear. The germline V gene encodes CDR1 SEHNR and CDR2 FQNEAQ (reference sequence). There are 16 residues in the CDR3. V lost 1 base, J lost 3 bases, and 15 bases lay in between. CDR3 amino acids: CASSLDDPWTDTEAFF. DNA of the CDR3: TGTGCCAGCAGCTTAGACGACCCCTGGACGGACACTGAAGCTTTCTTT. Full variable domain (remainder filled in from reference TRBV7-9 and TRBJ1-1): DTGVSQNPRHKITKRGQNVTFRCDPISEHNRLYWYRQTLGQGPEFLTYFQNEAQLEKSRLLSDRFSAERPKGSFSTLEIQRTEQGDSAMYLCASSLDDPWTDTEAFFGQGTRLTVV.

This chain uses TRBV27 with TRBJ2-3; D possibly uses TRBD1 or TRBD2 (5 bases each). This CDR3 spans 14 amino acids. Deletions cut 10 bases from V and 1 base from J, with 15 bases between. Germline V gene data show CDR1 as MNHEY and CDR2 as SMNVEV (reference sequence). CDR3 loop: CATLRGVGTDTQYF. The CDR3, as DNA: TGTGCCACCCTTAGGGGAGTTGGCACAGATACGCAGTATTTT.

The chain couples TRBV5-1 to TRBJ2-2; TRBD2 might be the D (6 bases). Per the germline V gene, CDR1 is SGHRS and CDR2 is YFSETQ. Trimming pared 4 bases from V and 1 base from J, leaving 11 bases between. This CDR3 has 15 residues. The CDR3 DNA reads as TGCGCCAGCAGCCACGGTAGCGGGAACACCGGGGAGCTGTTTTTT. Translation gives CASSHGSGNTGELFF. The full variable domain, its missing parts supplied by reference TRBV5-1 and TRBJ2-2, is KAGVTQTPRYLIKTRGQQVTLSCSPISGHRSVSWYQQTPGQGLQFLFEYFSETQRNKGNFPGRFSGRQFSNSRSEMNVSTLELGDSALYLCASSHGSGNTGELFFGEGSRLTVL.